Listed below are T cell receptor beta chains from one sample, sequenced in a study of T-cell memory formation after mild COVID-19. TCRdb re-derived calls from the 5' RACE reads in MiXCR, one entry per CDR3 protein. The data contain roughly 130,000 distinct CDR3 sequences, 17% of them singletons. Sample: PBMCs or a T cell subset sorted from them (not recorded which). Receptor source: a man aged 18 to 30 who had mild COVID-19 (a few samples of this study predate the infection). Cell type and time point are not known. The CDR3 runs from the conserved cysteine through the conserved F or W. A D gene is named only where the DNA matches it firmly. Rows give clone size only sometimes, using once, few, many, or a class for an expanded clone.

NA few TRBJ2-5 TRBV5-1 CASSLERGWETQYF TGCGCCAGCAGCTTGGAGAGGGGATGGGAGACCCAGTACTTC
NA NA TRBJ1-2 TRBV4-1 CASRLLGGARGGYTF TGCGCCAGCCGACTACTGGGGGGCGCCCGGGGCGGCTACACCTTC
NA few TRBJ1-5 TRBV6-5 CASSYLGGGQPQHF TGTGCCAGCAGTTACTTAGGGGGAGGTCAGCCCCAGCATTTT
NA few TRBJ2-5 TRBV7-6 CASSRDTGRQETQYF TGTGCCAGCAGCCGTGACACAGGAAGACAAGAGACCCAGTACTTC
NA NA TRBJ2-3 TRBV7-2 CASSFALTDTQYF TGTGCCAGCAGCTTTGCGCTCACAGATACGCAGTATTTT
TRBD2 few TRBJ2-1 TRBV3-1 CASPTDPSGARNEQFF TGTGCCAGTCCTACCGACCCTAGCGGGGCGCGCAATGAGCAGTTCTTC
NA many TRBJ1-5 TRBV10-2 CASSESHLNQPQHF TGCGCCAGCAGTGAGAGTCACCTTAATCAGCCCCAGCATTTT
TRBD1 NA TRBJ1-2 TRBV7-9 CASSSRQGSNYGYTF TGTGCCAGCAGCTCTCGACAGGGGTCCAACTATGGCTACACCTTC
TRBD2 few TRBJ2-1 TRBV20-1 CSARLAGRSSYNEQFF TGCAGTGCGCGGCTAGCGGGGAGGTCGTCCTACAATGAGCAGTTCTTC
NA many TRBJ2-3 TRBV7-2 CASRGPGDTQYF TGTGCCAGCAGGGGGCCGGGAGATACGCAGTATTTT
NA NA TRBJ1-1 TRBV5-1 CASSDGFRTEAFF TGCGCCAGCAGTGACGGGTTTAGAACTGAAGCTTTCTTT
TRBD2 many TRBJ2-2 TRBV9 CASSNSAGGFTGELFF TGTGCCAGCAGCAATTCAGCGGGGGGTTTCACCGGGGAGCTGTTTTTT
NA many TRBJ1-2 TRBV29-1 CSVAEGRGGYTF TGCAGCGTTGCGGAGGGCCGAGGGGGCTACACCTTC
NA NA TRBJ2-6 TRBV4-3 CASSQDAGAGANVLTF TGCGCCAGCAGCCAAGATGCCGGGGCTGGGGCCAACGTCCTGACTTTC
NA NA TRBJ1-1 TRBV7-2 CASSPSGPGRAEAFF TGTGCCAGCAGCCCCTCCGGGCCAGGGAGAGCTGAAGCTTTCTTT
NA NA TRBJ2-7 TRBV6-6 CASGDYEQYF TGTGCCAGCGGAGATTACGAGCAGTACTTC
NA few TRBJ2-1 TRBV5-1 CASSLWGPGNEQFF TGCGCCAGCAGCTTGTGGGGGCCAGGAAATGAGCAGTTCTTC
NA NA TRBJ2-6 TRBV28 CASNRGSGANVLTF TGTGCCAGCAATCGAGGATCTGGGGCCAACGTCCTGACTTTC
TRBD1 NA TRBJ1-4 TRBV7-2 CASSSTGVKLFF TGTGCCAGCAGCTCCACAGGGGTTAAACTGTTTTTT
NA NA TRBJ2-3 TRBV12-3/TRBV12-4 CASSLRGGAQNTQYF TGTGCCAGCAGTTTACGAGGGGGGGCCCAGAATACGCAGTATTTT
TRBD1 NA TRBJ1-6 TRBV6-5 CASRRDSANSPLHF TGTGCCAGCAGAAGGGACAGCGCCAATTCACCCCTCCACTTT
NA NA TRBJ1-6 TRBV12-3/TRBV12-4 CASSFVPTDIGSPLHF TGTGCCAGCAGTTTCGTCCCCACTGACATTGGGTCACCTCTCCACTTT